These 19 T cell receptor beta chains came from one sample sequenced in a study of T cells in localized non-small cell lung cancer. Data came from immunoSEQ multiplex PCR; TCRdb stores just in-frame clones and leaves some out. Among some 18,000 clones listed, 83% were seen once. The sample was peripheral blood, taken before any cancer treatment. These receptors were collected from a man aged 35 to 69 with stage I lung adenocarcinoma.

This chain connects TRBV5-1 to TRBJ2-1, with a possible D match to TRBD1 (6 bases). The CDR3 has 14 amino acids. Trimming removed 4 bases from V and 6 bases from J, with 14 bases in between. Germline CDR1 is SGHRS and CDR2 is YFSETQ. The DNA for the CDR3 is TGCGCCAGCAGCGAGCCCGGACAGACCAATGAGCAGTTCTTC. This codes for CASSEPGQTNEQFF.

The V call is TRBV6-1, the J call TRBJ2-7, with D perhaps TRBD2 (6 bases). The CDR3 has 12 amino acids. Trimming left V 6 bases short and J 4 bases short, with 10 bases between. CDR1 and CDR2 from the germline V gene are MNHNS and SASEGT. The CDR3 here is CASRTSSYEQYF. CDR3 nucleotide sequence: TGTGCCAGCAGAACTAGCAGTTACGAGCAGTACTTC.

The V call is TRBV27, the J call TRBJ1-3; D ambiguous. Between the trimmed V and J ends, which lost 7 bases and 8 bases, there was a span of 9 bases. In germline, CDR1 is MNHEY, CDR2 SMNVEV (reference sequence). The CDR3 loop spans 11 amino acids. In DNA form, the CDR3 reads TGTGCCAGCACTCCCCCACACACCATATATTTT. Translating it yields CASTPPHTIYF.

This clone came up a few times. V and J are TRBV28 and TRBJ1-6, with 8 bases that match TRBD1. The V and J ends lost 2 bases and 8 bases, in that order; junction bases with no gene match: 8. The CDR3 totals 16 residues. From germline, CDR1 is MDHEN and CDR2 SYDVKM. In DNA form, the CDR3 reads TGTGCCAGCAGTTTAACAGGGGGTTATCACGATTCACCCCTCCACTTT. This translates into CASSLTGGYHDSPLHF.

The V gene is TRBV14, the J gene TRBJ2-1; D may be TRBD2 (6 bases). V gave up 0 bases and J gave up 4 bases, with 13 bases separating them. This CDR3 spans 16 amino acids. Germline V gene lookup returns CDR1 SGHDN and CDR2 FVKESK. Here the CDR3 reads CASSQDSAGSYNEQFF. The CDR3 bases are TGTGCCAGCAGCCAAGATTCGGCGGGATCATACAATGAGCAGTTCTTC. Together with reference TRBV14 and TRBJ2-1, the CDR3 gives the full variable domain: EAGVTQFPSHSVIEKGQTVTLRCDPISGHDNLYWYRRVMGKEIKFLLHFVKESKQDESGMPNNRFLAERTGGTYSTLKVQPAELEDSGVYFCASSQDSAGSYNEQFFGPGTRLTVL.

The V gene is TRBV4-3, the J gene TRBJ2-5; 7 bases are shared with TRBD2. CDR3 size: 15 residues. Germline CDR1 is LGHNA and CDR2 is YSLEER. V was pared by 4 bases and J by 5 bases, with 10 bases of the junction left unmatched. The CDR3 sequence is CASSRGSGAGETQYF. CDR3 in DNA: TGCGCCAGCAGCCGAGGCAGCGGGGCGGGGGAGACCCAGTACTTC.

The chain couples TRBV15 to TRBJ2-4; D gene uncertain. The CDR3 has 13 amino acids. V gave up 0 bases and J gave up 9 bases, with 9 bases separating them. The germline V gene has CDR1 LNHNV and CDR2 YYDKDF (reference sequence). CDR3 region: CATSRDRVRIQYF. The CDR3 DNA is TGTGCCACCAGCAGAGATCGCGTCCGCATTCAGTACTTC.

J is TRBJ2-6 and V is TRBV5-1, with unresolved D. Trimming stripped 3 bases from V and 4 bases from J, with 17 bases between. The CDR3 totals 17 residues. Germline values: CDR1 SGHRS, CDR2 YFSETQ. Here the CDR3 DNA reads TGCGCCAGCAGCTCGATCCCTACAAAAGCGGGGGCCAACGTCCTGACTTTC. Its protein product is CASSSIPTKAGANVLTF. Drawing the rest from reference TRBV5-1 and TRBJ2-6, the complete variable domain is KAGVTQTPRYLIKTRGQQVTLSCSPISGHRSVSWYQQTPGQGLQFLFEYFSETQRNKGNFPGRFSGRQFSNSRSEMNVSTLELGDSALYLCASSSIPTKAGANVLTFGAGSRLTVL.

The chain recombines TRBV29-1 with TRBJ2-3; D possibly corresponds to TRBD1 (5 bases). The germline CDR1 and CDR2 sequences are SQVTM and ANQGSEA. The V and J ends lost 7 bases and 0 bases respectively, with 11 bases between them. The CDR3 has 13 amino acids. The CDR3 DNA follows: TGCAGCGCGGACATTGCTAGCACAGATACGCAGTATTTT. This encodes CSADIASTDTQYF.

The chain joins TRBV6-1 to TRBJ2-5; tentative D call: TRBD1 (6 bases). Germline CDR1 is MNHNS and CDR2 is SASEGT. The ends were cut back, 5 bases at V and 5 bases at J, with 12 bases in the middle. The CDR3 extends over 13 amino acids. CDR3: CASSTQGTETQYF. Written as DNA, the CDR3 is TGTGCCAGCAGTACACAGGGAACCGAGACCCAGTACTTC.

The chain carries TRBV12-5 and TRBJ2-3, with a tentative D call TRBD1 (8 bases). CDR3 length: 14 residues. Looked up from germline, CDR1 is LGHNT and CDR2 is FRNRAP. V lost 5 bases, J lost 6 bases, and 15 bases lay in between. The CDR3, as DNA: TGTGCTAGTGGTAGTGGACAGGGAGGGGATACGCAGTATTTT. Its translation is CASGSGQGGDTQYF.

This clone has a handful of counts. The gene calls are TRBV4-1 and TRBJ1-3; D is unresolved. V lost 3 bases to trimming and J lost 0 bases, with 12 bases between them. Germline CDR1 and CDR2: MGHRA and YSYEKL. The CDR3 runs to 16 residues. CDR3 region: CASSQAATLSGNTIYF. The CDR3 coding sequence is TGCGCCAGCAGCCAGGCGGCTACACTCTCTGGAAACACCATATATTTT.

The chain recombines TRBV29-1 with TRBJ1-1; D call uncertain. The CDR3 covers 10 residues. Deletions cut 0 bases from V and 9 bases from J, with 5 bases between. CDR1 is SQVTM, CDR2 ANQGSEA, per germline. The CDR3 is CSVEEEKAFF. The CDR3 coding sequence is TGCAGCGTTGAAGAGGAAAAAGCTTTCTTT. The complete variable domain, with remaining parts taken from reference TRBV29-1 and TRBJ1-1, reads SAVISQKPSRDICQRGTSLTIQCQVDSQVTMMFWYRQQPGQSLTLIATANQGSEATYESGFVIDKFPISRPNLTFSTLTVSNMSPEDSSIYLCSVEEEKAFFGQGTRLTVV.

The chain uses TRBV27 and TRBJ2-1, with 7 bases fitting TRBD2. CDR3 length equals 13 residues. The V and J ends lost 3 bases and 4 bases, in that order; junction bases with no gene match: 0. Germline V lookup: CDR1 MNHEY, CDR2 SMNVEV (reference sequence). The CDR3 region is CASSLGLYNEQFF. Here the CDR3 DNA reads TGTGCCAGCAGTTTGGGACTATACAATGAGCAGTTCTTC.

The chain carries TRBV30 and TRBJ2-1; 8 bases align to TRBD2. Trimming cost V 3 bases and J 8 bases; bases outside gene matches: 6. Germline V gene data show CDR1 as GTSNPN and CDR2 as SVGIG (reference sequence). This CDR3 is 13 amino acids long. CDR3: CAWRRSGVDEQFF. For the CDR3, the DNA is TGTGCCTGGAGGCGTAGCGGGGTCGATGAGCAGTTCTTC.

The chain combines TRBV28 with TRBJ2-2, with D tentatively TRBD1 (5 bases). The V gene's germline CDR1 is MDHEN and CDR2 SYDVKM. Trimming left V 8 bases short and J 4 bases short, with 14 bases between. CDR3 size: 14 residues. The CDR3 DNA reads as TGTGCCAGCCGAAGGGGAATGGGCACCGGGGAGCTGTTTTTT. It specifies CASRRGMGTGELFF.

The chain couples TRBV29-1 to TRBJ1-2, with a weak D call TRBD1 (6 bases). Germline V lookup: CDR1 SQVTM, CDR2 ANQGSEA. The CDR3 totals 12 residues. Between the trimmed V and J ends, which lost 4 bases and 6 bases, there was a span of 12 bases. The CDR3 nucleotides are TGCAGCGTTGGGACAGAGTGGGATGGCTACACCTTC. Its protein product is CSVGTEWDGYTF.

The rearrangement links TRBV7-9 to TRBJ2-5, with D maybe TRBD1 (5 bases). V gave up 1 base and J gave up 1 base, with 13 bases separating them. The CDR3 is made up of 16 amino acids. The germline CDR1 and CDR2 sequences are SEHNR and FQNEAQ (reference sequence). The CDR3 reads CASSLDIWTSQETQYF. The CDR3 bases are TGTGCCAGCAGCTTAGATATCTGGACATCCCAAGAGACCCAGTACTTC.

This clone has only one observation. The chain carries TRBV19 and TRBJ2-4; 10 bases agree with TRBD2. The CDR3 spans 16 residues. The V segment lost 6 bases and the J segment 0 bases; nucleotides outside the gene matches: 5. Germline CDR1 and CDR2: LNHDA and SQIVND (reference sequence). CDR3 nucleotide sequence: TGTGCCAGTAGGCCAAGCGGGGGGGTAGCCAAAAACATTCAGTACTTC. It codes for CASRPSGGVAKNIQYF.